A single sample gave rise to the 32 T cell receptor beta chains below, sequenced in a study of blood T cell dynamics during melanoma immunotherapy (TCRdb year 2020). Library creation used the immunoSEQ multiplex PCR assay. Entries here come from immuneACCESS through TCRdb and include only in-frame sequences with V and J called. Some clones fail to appear in such tables; in the studies checked, an unresolved V gene covers under half of the shortfall, and the cause of the remainder is unknown. A total of around 9,000 clones appear in this sample, approximately 90% of them only once. In total, the top ten clones hold about 6% of the sample. The sample's time point label is to be understood as: week 3, after first cycle of checkpoint inhibitor. The material sequenced was blood, taken from a patient treated with checkpoint blockade. The receptors were sampled from a human donor with melanoma.

In DNA form, the CDR3 reads TGTGCCAGTCAGACCCCGGACACCGGGGAGCTGTTTTTT. This sequence encodes CASQTPDTGELFF. The rearrangement uses TRBV28 and TRBJ2-2; D gene uncertain. The ends were cut back, 9 bases at V and 3 bases at J, with 11 bases in the middle. Germline V gene sequence: CDR1 MDHEN, CDR2 SYDVKM. CDR3 length: 13 residues.

This clone was seen a single time. The chain has TRBV28 and TRBJ2-5; 7 positions agree with TRBD2. Germline CDR1 reads MDHEN; CDR2 reads SYDVKM. This CDR3 is 15 amino acids long. After removal of 6 bases from V and 3 bases from J, the junction contained 10 bases not matched to a gene. CDR3 sequence: CASRRGGAGEETQYF. The CDR3 DNA reads TGTGCCAGCAGGAGGGGAGGGGCGGGCGAAGAGACCCAGTACTTC.

CDR3 nucleotides: TGCGCCAGCAGCCCCGGCGGGACAGGGGGTCAGCCCCAGCATTTT. This codes for CASSPGGTGGQPQHF. This chain links TRBV5-1 with TRBJ1-5; 11 bases fit TRBD1. The CDR3 is made up of 15 amino acids. Trimming took 4 bases from V and 6 from J; bases not matched to a gene: 6. From germline, CDR1 is SGHRS and CDR2 YFSETQ.

The rearrangement uses TRBV5-1 and TRBJ1-1; the match to TRBD1 covers 7 bases. V trimming: 2 bases; J trimming: 1 base; junction bases outside the gene matches: 5. The CDR3 sequence is 15 residues long. Germline values: CDR1 SGHRS, CDR2 YFSETQ. In nucleotides, the CDR3 is TGCGCCAGCAGCTTAGACAGGGCCAAGAACACTGAAGCTTTCTTT. Protein: CASSLDRAKNTEAFF.

In DNA, the CDR3 is TGTGCCAGCAGCTTATTGGGAAACTATGGCTACACCTTC. As protein: CASSLLGNYGYTF. This chain joins TRBV7-2 and TRBJ1-2; D not resolved. Germline values: CDR1 SGHTA, CDR2 FQGNSA. This CDR3 contains 13 residues. The V gene lost 2 bases and the J gene lost 2 bases, with 6 bases spanning the gap.

This chain uses TRBV28 with TRBJ1-2; tentative D call: TRBD1 (6 bases). The CDR3 has 12 amino acids. V dropped 6 bases and J dropped 4 bases, with 9 bases sitting between them. Germline CDR1 reads MDHEN; CDR2 reads SYDVKM. CDR3 in amino acids: CASRQTGYGYTF. The DNA for the CDR3 is TGTGCCAGCAGGCAGACAGGCTATGGCTACACCTTC.

The CDR3 DNA sequence: TGCAGCGTTGACAGGGTGGGAACTGAAGCTTTCTTT. Protein: CSVDRVGTEAFF. This chain joins TRBV29-1 and TRBJ1-1; maybe TRBD1 (5 bases). Germline CDR1 SQVTM, CDR2 ANQGSEA. Trimming stripped 3 bases from V and 5 bases from J, with 10 bases between. The CDR3 contains 12 residues.

The chain combines TRBV27 with TRBJ1-1; 10 bases fit TRBD1. The germline V gene encodes CDR1 MNHEY and CDR2 SMNVEV (reference sequence). The CDR3 extends over 14 amino acids. Germline trimming cut 7 bases from V and 4 bases from J; bases unmatched to any gene: 6. The CDR3 protein is CASTLDRGTTEAFF. The CDR3 bases are TGTGCCAGCACCCTGGACAGGGGGACCACTGAAGCTTTCTTT.

This chain uses TRBV5-5 with TRBJ2-5; no clear D gene. The germline V and J ends were trimmed by 0 bases and 4 bases, with 10 bases remaining between them. Germline CDR1 reads SGHKS; CDR2 reads YYEKEE (reference sequence). This CDR3 is 14 amino acids long. The CDR3 loop reads CASSLERSLETQYF. CDR3 coding DNA: TGTGCCAGCAGCTTGGAAAGGTCTCTAGAGACCCAGTACTTC.

V and J are TRBV27 and TRBJ2-1; D remains unclear. Germline V gives CDR1 MNHEY, CDR2 SMNVEV (reference sequence). The CDR3 length is 13 residues. Trimming took off 1 base at V and 7 bases at J, with 8 bases between the two ends. The CDR3 protein is CASSLLGLNEQFF. The CDR3 DNA is TGTGCCAGCAGTTTATTGGGGTTAAATGAGCAGTTCTTC.

The chain is built from TRBV29-1 and TRBJ2-3; TRBD1 might be the D (6 bases). CDR3 size: 14 residues. The germline CDR1 and CDR2 sequences are SQVTM and ANQGSEA. Trimming pared 3 bases from V and 4 bases from J, leaving 14 bases between. The CDR3 protein is CSVDPRTVADTQYF. CDR3 nucleotide sequence: TGCAGCGTTGACCCAAGGACAGTGGCAGATACGCAGTATTTT.

The chain uses TRBV5-1 and TRBJ2-2; 7 bases are shared with TRBD1. V lost 4 bases and J lost 4; bases outside the gene matches: 10. The CDR3 contains 16 residues. The germline V gene encodes CDR1 SGHRS and CDR2 YFSETQ. CDR3 sequence: CASSPPTGKSTGELFF. CDR3 coding DNA: TGCGCCAGCAGCCCTCCGACAGGGAAGAGCACCGGGGAGCTGTTTTTT.

The chain is built from TRBV27 and TRBJ2-3; no clear D gene. Germline CDR1 MNHEY, CDR2 SMNVEV (reference sequence). Trimming removed 0 bases from V and 0 bases from J, with 10 bases in between. The CDR3 loop spans 16 amino acids. CDR3 nucleotide sequence: TGTGCCAGCAGTTTATCGGTCCGAGCTAGCACAGATACGCAGTATTTT. Translating gives CASSLSVRASTDTQYF.

The rearrangement links TRBV5-6 to TRBJ2-3; 8 bases match TRBD1. Trimming cost V 4 bases and J 6 bases; bases outside gene matches: 4. CDR3 length: 13 amino acids. Germline loops: CDR1 SGHDT, CDR2 YYEEEE. CDR3 amino acids: CASSGDRTDTQYF. CDR3 in DNA: TGTGCCAGCAGCGGGGACAGGACGGATACGCAGTATTTT.

The chain uses TRBV9 and TRBJ2-7, with 11 bases matching TRBD1. The CDR3 has 15 amino acids. V shed 2 bases, J shed 7 bases, and the junction held 8 bases outside the gene matches. From germline, CDR1 is SGDLS and CDR2 YYNGEE. This CDR3 reads CASSVGTGGLGEQYF. CDR3 DNA: TGTGCCAGCAGCGTCGGGACAGGGGGTTTGGGGGAGCAGTACTTC.

The rearrangement uses TRBV2 and TRBJ1-3; 7 bases are a match to TRBD1. This CDR3 region has 14 residues. With 6 bases clipped from V and 4 bases from J, the junction kept 6 bases outside the gene matches. Germline loops: CDR1 SNHLY, CDR2 FYNNEI. The CDR3 DNA follows: TGTGCCAGCAGCTTCAGACAGGGAGGAAACACCATATATTTT. The encoded protein is CASSFRQGGNTIYF.

V gene TRBV20-1 combines with J gene TRBJ2-1; D gene uncertain. There are 11 residues in the CDR3. V lost 0 bases to trimming and J lost 9 bases, with 6 bases between them. Germline V CDR1 and CDR2: DFQATT, SNEGSKA (reference sequence). The CDR3 region is CSARDLGEQFF. The CDR3 DNA reads TGCAGTGCTAGAGATTTAGGTGAGCAGTTCTTC.

The CDR3 DNA reads as TGTGCCAGCAGCTTAGCGGCCGTATCGGGGACGGTCATTAATGAAAAACTGTTTTTT. It yields the protein CASSLAAVSGTVINEKLFF. The chain joins TRBV7-9 to TRBJ1-4; D may be TRBD1 (5 bases). Between the trimmed V and J ends, which lost 0 bases and 4 bases, there was a span of 21 bases. CDR3 length: 19 residues. Germline lookup yields CDR1 SEHNR and CDR2 FQNEAQ (reference sequence).

The genes are TRBV28 and TRBJ2-5, with D possibly called TRBD1 or TRBD2 (6 bases each). Judging by the DNA end, TRBJ2-7 fits better; the J call may be wrong. Germline loops: CDR1 MDHEN, CDR2 SYDVKM. The CDR3 has 14 amino acids. CDR3 nucleotide sequence: TGTGCCAGCAGTAGGCAGCCGGGGGCTTACGAGCAGTACTTC. Its protein is CASSRQPGAYEQYF.

J is TRBJ2-7 and V is TRBV4-3; TRBD1 is a possible D gene (6 bases). Germline V gene lookup returns CDR1 LGHNA and CDR2 YSLEER. The CDR3 is 15 amino acids. The V end lost 4 bases, the J end lost 7 bases, and 20 bases lay between the germline ends. CDR3 in DNA: TGCGCCAGCAGCCCTTTACTGGACAGCCTAGGGGAGCAGTACTTC. It encodes CASSPLLDSLGEQYF.

The rearrangement uses TRBV28 and TRBJ2-3, with 10 bases identical to TRBD1. V lost 5 bases and J lost 5; bases outside the gene matches: 7. Germline CDR1 and CDR2: MDHEN and SYDVKM. The CDR3 is 15 amino acids. This CDR3 is CASSRTGGRRDTQYF. The CDR3 bases are TGTGCCAGCAGTCGGACAGGGGGGAGAAGAGATACGCAGTATTTT.

The CDR3 region is CASSPRDRGLAEAFF. DNA of the CDR3: TGTGCCAGCTCACCACGGGACAGGGGTTTAGCTGAAGCTTTCTTT. The rearrangement uses TRBV18 and TRBJ1-1; TRBD1 matches at 10 bases. CDR1 KGHSH and CDR2 LQKENI come from the germline V gene. This CDR3 spans 15 amino acids. The junction had 5 bases not matched to a gene; V was cut back by 1 base and J by 6 bases.

The chain uses TRBV5-6 and TRBJ1-2, with 7 bases lining up with TRBD1. Germline trimming cut 0 bases from V and 2 bases from J; bases unmatched to any gene: 4. The CDR3 runs 15 residues. The V gene's germline CDR1 is SGHDT and CDR2 YYEEEE. CDR3 DNA: TGTGCCAGCAGCTTGGGGACAGGAAAAAACTATGGCTACACCTTC. It specifies CASSLGTGKNYGYTF.

This chain uses TRBV9 with TRBJ2-3; 8 bases are shared with TRBD2. V trimming: 0 bases; J trimming: 0 bases; junction bases outside the gene matches: 6. The CDR3 spans 17 residues. The V gene's germline CDR1 is SGDLS and CDR2 YYNGEE. CDR3 amino acids: CASSVAVSGASTDTQYF. CDR3 bases: TGTGCCAGCAGCGTAGCTGTTAGCGGGGCTAGCACAGATACGCAGTATTTT.

The CDR3 bases are TGCGCCAGCAGCCGGGGGGGCGCATCCACAGATACGCAGTATTTT. Translated: CASSRGGASTDTQYF. The V and J genes are TRBV5-1 and TRBJ2-3, with TRBD2 matching over 8 bases. This CDR3 spans 15 amino acids. Trimming took 4 bases from V and 2 from J; bases not matched to a gene: 6. CDR1 and CDR2 from the germline V gene are SGHRS and YFSETQ.

The rearrangement uses TRBV2 and TRBJ2-3, with D perhaps assigned TRBD1 or TRBD2 (5 bases each). This CDR3 has 16 residues. Germline CDR1 is SNHLY and CDR2 is FYNNEI. V was cut by 11 bases and J by 0 bases, with 21 bases left in between. CDR3 sequence: CAHSGALPPSTDTQYF. As DNA, the CDR3 is TGTGCCCATTCCGGGGCACTACCACCTAGCACAGATACGCAGTATTTT.

The DNA of the CDR3 is TGTGCCAGCAGTCCAATGGACAGCTCCAAGGGCTACACCTTC. This encodes CASSPMDSSKGYTF. This chain joins TRBV27 and TRBJ1-2, with a weak D call TRBD1 (6 bases). V lost 5 bases, J lost 8 bases, and 18 bases lay in between. In germline, CDR1 is MNHEY, CDR2 SMNVEV (reference sequence). The CDR3 spans 14 residues.

This chain uses TRBV7-9 with TRBJ2-7, with a weak D call TRBD1 (5 bases). Trimming took 4 bases from V and 0 from J, leaving 10 bases between them. Germline loops: CDR1 SEHNR, CDR2 FQNEAQ (reference sequence). CDR3 length: 14 residues. The CDR3 sequence is CASSSSRGSYEQYF. The CDR3 DNA reads TGTGCCAGCAGCTCCTCTAGGGGCTCCTACGAGCAGTACTTC.

The J gene is TRBJ1-1, the V gene TRBV18; D unresolved. This CDR3 has 14 amino acids. V lost 0 bases, J lost 1 base, and 6 bases lay in between. The germline CDR1 and CDR2 sequences are KGHSH and LQKENI. CDR3 amino acids: CASSPPSPNTEAFF. The DNA for the CDR3 is TGTGCCAGCTCACCACCGTCCCCGAACACTGAAGCTTTCTTT. The whole variable domain, filled in from reference TRBV18 and TRBJ1-1, reads NAGVMQNPRHLVRRRGQEARLRCSPMKGHSHVYWYRQLPEEGLKFMVYLQKENIIDESGMPKERFSAEFPKEGPSILRIQQVVRGDSAAYFCASSPPSPNTEAFFGQGTRLTVV.

Here the CDR3 reads CATSRGGSDTDTQYF. The CDR3 DNA is TGTGCCACCAGCAGAGGCGGGAGCGACACAGATACGCAGTATTTT. The gene calls are TRBV15 and TRBJ2-3, with 7 positions matching TRBD2. Germline V lookup: CDR1 LNHNV, CDR2 YYDKDF (reference sequence). CDR3 size: 15 residues. Trimming cost V 1 base and J 2 bases; bases outside gene matches: 3.

The chain joins TRBV5-1 to TRBJ2-7, with 12 bases fitting TRBD1. In germline, CDR1 is SGHRS, CDR2 YFSETQ. The CDR3 extends over 14 amino acids. Trimming removed 4 bases from V and 9 bases from J; junction bases left unmatched: 8. The CDR3 protein is CASSLSGTGGGQYF. The CDR3 nucleotides are TGCGCCAGCAGCCTTTCCGGGACAGGGGGCGGGCAGTACTTC.

The J gene is TRBJ2-5, the V gene TRBV28; D could derive from TRBD1 or TRBD2 (6 bases each). The CDR3 runs 14 residues. CDR1 and CDR2 from the germline V gene are MDHEN and SYDVKM. V was shortened by 3 bases and J by 3 bases, with 11 bases between the two germline ends. CDR3: CASSLLGGEETQYF. CDR3 nucleotides: TGTGCCAGCAGTTTGCTGGGGGGCGAAGAGACCCAGTACTTC.